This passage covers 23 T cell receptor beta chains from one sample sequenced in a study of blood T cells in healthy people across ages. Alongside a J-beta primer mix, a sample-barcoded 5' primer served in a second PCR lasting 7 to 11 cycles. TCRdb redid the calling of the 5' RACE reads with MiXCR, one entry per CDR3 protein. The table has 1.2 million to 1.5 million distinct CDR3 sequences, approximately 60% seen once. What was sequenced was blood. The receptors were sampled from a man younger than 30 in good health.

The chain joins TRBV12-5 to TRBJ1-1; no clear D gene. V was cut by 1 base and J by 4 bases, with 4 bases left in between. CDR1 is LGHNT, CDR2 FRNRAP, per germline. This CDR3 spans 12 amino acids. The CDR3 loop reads CASGLDSTEAFF. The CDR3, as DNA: TGTGCTAGTGGTTTGGACAGCACTGAAGCTTTCTTT. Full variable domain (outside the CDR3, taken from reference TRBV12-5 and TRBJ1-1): DARVTQTPRHKVTEMGQEVTMRCQPILGHNTVFWYRQTMMQGLELLAYFRNRAPLDDSGMPKDRFSAEMPDATLATLKIQPSEPRDSAVYFCASGLDSTEAFFGQGTRLTVV.

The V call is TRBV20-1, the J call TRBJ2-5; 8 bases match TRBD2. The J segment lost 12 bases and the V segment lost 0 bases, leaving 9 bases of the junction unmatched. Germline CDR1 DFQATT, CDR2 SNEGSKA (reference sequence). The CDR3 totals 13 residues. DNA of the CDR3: TGCAGTGCTAGAGAAGCGGGAGCGGGAACGGAGTACTTC. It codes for CSAREAGAGTEYF.

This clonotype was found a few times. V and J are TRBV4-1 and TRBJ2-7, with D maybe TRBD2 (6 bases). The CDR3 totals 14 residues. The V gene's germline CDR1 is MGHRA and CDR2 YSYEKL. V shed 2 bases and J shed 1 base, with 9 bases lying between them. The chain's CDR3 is CASSQFGGSYEQYF. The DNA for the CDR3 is TGCGCCAGCAGCCAATTTGGGGGGTCCTACGAGCAGTACTTC.

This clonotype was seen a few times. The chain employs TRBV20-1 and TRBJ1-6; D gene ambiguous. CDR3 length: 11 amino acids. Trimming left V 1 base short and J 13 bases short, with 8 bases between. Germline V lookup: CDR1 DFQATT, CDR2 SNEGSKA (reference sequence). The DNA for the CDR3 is TGCAGTGCTAGAGGCCGGGGTCCCCTCCACTTT. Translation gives CSARGRGPLHF.

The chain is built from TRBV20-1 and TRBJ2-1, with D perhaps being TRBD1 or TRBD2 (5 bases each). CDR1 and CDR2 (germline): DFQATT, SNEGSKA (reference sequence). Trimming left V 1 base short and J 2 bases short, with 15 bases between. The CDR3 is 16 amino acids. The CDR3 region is CSARATRDGPYNEQFF. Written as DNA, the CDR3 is TGCAGTGCTAGAGCCACTCGGGACGGACCCTACAATGAGCAGTTCTTC.

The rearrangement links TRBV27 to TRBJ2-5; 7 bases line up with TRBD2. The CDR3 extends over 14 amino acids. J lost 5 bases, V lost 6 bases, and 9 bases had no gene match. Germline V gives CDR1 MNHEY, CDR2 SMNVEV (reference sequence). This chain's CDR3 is CASRSGVRGETQYF. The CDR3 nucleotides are TGTGCCAGCAGAAGCGGGGTTCGCGGTGAGACCCAGTACTTC.

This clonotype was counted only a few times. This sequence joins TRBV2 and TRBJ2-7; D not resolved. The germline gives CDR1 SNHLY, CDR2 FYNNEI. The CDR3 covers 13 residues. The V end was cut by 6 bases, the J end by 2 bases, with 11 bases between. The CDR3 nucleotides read TGTGCCAGCAGGCGGAGTGAGACCTACGAGCAGTACTTC. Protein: CASRRSETYEQYF.

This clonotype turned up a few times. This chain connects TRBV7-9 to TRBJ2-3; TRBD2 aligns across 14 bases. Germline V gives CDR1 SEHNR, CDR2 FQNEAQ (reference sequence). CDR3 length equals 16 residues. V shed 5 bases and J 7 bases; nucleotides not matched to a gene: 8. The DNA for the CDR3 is TGTGCCAGCAGCCCGACTAGCGGGGGGGCTATCTATACGCAGTATTTT. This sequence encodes CASSPTSGGAIYTQYF. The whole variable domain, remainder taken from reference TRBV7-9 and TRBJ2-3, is DTGVSQNPRHKITKRGQNVTFRCDPISEHNRLYWYRQTLGQGPEFLTYFQNEAQLEKSRLLSDRFSAERPKGSFSTLEIQRTEQGDSAMYLCASSPTSGGAIYTQYFGPGTRLTVL.

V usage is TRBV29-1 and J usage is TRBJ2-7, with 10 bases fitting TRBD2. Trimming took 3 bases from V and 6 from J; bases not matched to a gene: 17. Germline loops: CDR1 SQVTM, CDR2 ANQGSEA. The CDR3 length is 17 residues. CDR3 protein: CSVDGTSVSGSGCEQYF. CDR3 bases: TGCAGCGTTGATGGGACTAGCGTCTCCGGCTCGGGGTGCGAGCAGTACTTC.

CDR3 residues: CASSQLPLLSYEQYF. The CDR3 DNA follows: TGTGCCAGCAGCCAGCTGCCCCTACTCTCCTACGAGCAGTACTTC. V is TRBV4-2 and J is TRBJ2-7, with D uncertain. Germline V lookup: CDR1 LGHNA, CDR2 YNFKEQ. The V end lost 3 bases, the J end lost 0 bases, and 12 bases lay between the germline ends. This CDR3 has 15 residues.

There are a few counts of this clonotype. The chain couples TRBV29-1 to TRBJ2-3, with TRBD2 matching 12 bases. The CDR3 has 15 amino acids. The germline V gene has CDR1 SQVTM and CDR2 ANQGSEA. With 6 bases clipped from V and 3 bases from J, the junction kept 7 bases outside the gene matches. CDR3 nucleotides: TGCAGCGTCCCTACTAGCGGGAGGTCAACAGATACGCAGTATTTT. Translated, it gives CSVPTSGRSTDTQYF.

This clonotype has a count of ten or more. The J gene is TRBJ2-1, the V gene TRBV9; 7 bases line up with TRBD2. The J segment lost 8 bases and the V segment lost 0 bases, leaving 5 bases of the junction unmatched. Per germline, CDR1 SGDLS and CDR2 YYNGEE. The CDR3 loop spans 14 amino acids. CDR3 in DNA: TGTGCCAGCAGCGTAGCCGGGGGGTGGTATGAGCAGTTCTTC. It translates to CASSVAGGWYEQFF. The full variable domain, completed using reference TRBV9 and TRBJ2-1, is DSGVTQTPKHLITATGQRVTLRCSPRSGDLSVYWYQQSLDQGLQFLIQYYNGEERAKGNILERFSAQQFPDLHSELNLSSLELGDSALYFCASSVAGGWYEQFFGPGTRLTVL.

The CDR3 loop is CASSLVGQIDNEQFF. As DNA, the CDR3 is TGTGCCAGCAGCTTAGTTGGACAGATAGACAATGAGCAGTTCTTC. The rearrangement joins TRBV13 to TRBJ2-1; a weak D match, TRBD1 (6 bases). V was cut by 1 base and J by 5 bases, with 12 bases left in between. In germline, CDR1 is PRHDT, CDR2 FYEKMQ (reference sequence). There are 15 residues in the CDR3.

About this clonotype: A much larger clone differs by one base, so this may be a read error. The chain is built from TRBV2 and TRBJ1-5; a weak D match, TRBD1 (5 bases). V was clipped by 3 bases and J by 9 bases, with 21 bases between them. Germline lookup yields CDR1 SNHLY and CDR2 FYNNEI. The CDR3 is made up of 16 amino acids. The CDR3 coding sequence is TGTGCCAGCAGTGACGTGGGACTTACAAGGGTTGCGCCCCAGCATTTT. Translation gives CASSDVGLTRVAPQHF.

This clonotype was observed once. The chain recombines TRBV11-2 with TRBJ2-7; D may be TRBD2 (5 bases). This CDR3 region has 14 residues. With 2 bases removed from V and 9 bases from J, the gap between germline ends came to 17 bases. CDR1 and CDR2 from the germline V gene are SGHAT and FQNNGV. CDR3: CASSLYERPGWQYF. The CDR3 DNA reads TGTGCCAGCAGCTTATATGAACGTCCGGGGTGGCAGTACTTC.

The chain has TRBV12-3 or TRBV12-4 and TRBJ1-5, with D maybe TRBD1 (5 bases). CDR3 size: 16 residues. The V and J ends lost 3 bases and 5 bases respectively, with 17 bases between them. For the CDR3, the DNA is TGTGCCAGCAGTTTTGCGATTTGGGGGGTGGATCAGCCCCAGCATTTT. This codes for CASSFAIWGVDQPQHF.

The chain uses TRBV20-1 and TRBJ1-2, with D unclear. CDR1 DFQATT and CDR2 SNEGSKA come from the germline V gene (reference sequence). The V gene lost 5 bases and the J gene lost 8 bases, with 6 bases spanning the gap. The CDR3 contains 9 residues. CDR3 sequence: CSAGVGYTF. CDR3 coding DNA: TGCAGTGCTGGAGTGGGCTACACCTTC.

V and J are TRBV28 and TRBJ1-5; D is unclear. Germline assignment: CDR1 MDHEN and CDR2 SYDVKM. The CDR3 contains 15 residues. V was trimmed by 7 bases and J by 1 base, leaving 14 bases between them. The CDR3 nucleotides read TGTGCCAGCACCTACACTCCGCGGAGCAATCAGCCCCAGCATTTT. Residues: CASTYTPRSNQPQHF.

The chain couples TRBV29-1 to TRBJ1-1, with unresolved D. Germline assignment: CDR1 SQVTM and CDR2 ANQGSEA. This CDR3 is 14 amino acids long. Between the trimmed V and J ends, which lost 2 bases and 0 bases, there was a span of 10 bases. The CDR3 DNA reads TGCAGCGTTGAATGGGAGTACATGAACACTGAAGCTTTCTTT. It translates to CSVEWEYMNTEAFF.

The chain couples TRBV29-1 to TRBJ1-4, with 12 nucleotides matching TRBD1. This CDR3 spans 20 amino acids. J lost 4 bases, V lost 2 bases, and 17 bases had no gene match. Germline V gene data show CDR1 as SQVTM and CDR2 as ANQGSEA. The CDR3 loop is CSVELGRGQGAKGDNEKLFF. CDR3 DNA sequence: TGCAGCGTTGAACTCGGCAGGGGACAGGGGGCAAAAGGAGATAATGAAAAACTGTTTTTT.

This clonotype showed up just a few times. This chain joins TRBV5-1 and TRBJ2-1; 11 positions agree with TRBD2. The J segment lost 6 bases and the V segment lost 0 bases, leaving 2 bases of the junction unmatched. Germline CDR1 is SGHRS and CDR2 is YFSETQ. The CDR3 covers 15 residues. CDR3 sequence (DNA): TGCGCCAGCAGCTTGGGGACTAGCGGGTTCAATGAGCAGTTCTTC. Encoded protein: CASSLGTSGFNEQFF.

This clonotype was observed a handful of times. In DNA, the CDR3 is TGCAGTGCTAGATCACTCGGGAACGAGCAGTACTTC. Residues: CSARSLGNEQYF. This chain links TRBV20-1 with TRBJ2-7; weak D call: TRBD2 (5 bases). Germline V CDR1 and CDR2: DFQATT, SNEGSKA (reference sequence). Trimming pared 2 bases from V and 5 bases from J, leaving 10 bases between. This CDR3 contains 12 residues.

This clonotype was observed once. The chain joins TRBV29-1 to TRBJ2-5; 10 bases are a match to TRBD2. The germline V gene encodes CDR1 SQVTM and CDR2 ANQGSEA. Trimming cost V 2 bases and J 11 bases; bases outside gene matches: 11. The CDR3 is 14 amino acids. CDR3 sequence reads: CSVEPSGRGNEQYF. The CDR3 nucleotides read TGCAGCGTTGAACCTAGCGGGAGAGGGAATGAGCAGTACTTC.